This T cell receptor (beta chain) was profiled in a study of cytomegalovirus exposure and HLA in healthy donors. With 60 Vbeta and 13 Jbeta primers, the PCR was carried out. Sequencing was performed with immunoSEQ multiplex PCR; in TCRdb, only in-frame clones are kept and a portion is missing. Its listing shows roughly 65,000 clones. V lost 4 bases and J lost 11, with 26 bases in between. The CDR3 length is 16 residues. Germline loops: CDR1 SGHTA, CDR2 FQGNSA. Sequenced: PBMCs. The chain couples TRBV7-2 to TRBJ1-1; D is perhaps TRBD1 (5 bases). The receptor was derived from a boy younger than 18 in good health and CMV-seronegative. The chain's CDR3 is CASSSPRGRAPGSAFF. The DNA of the CDR3 is TGTGCCAGCAGCTCCCCCCGGGGGAGGGCCCCCGGGAGTGCTTTCTTT.